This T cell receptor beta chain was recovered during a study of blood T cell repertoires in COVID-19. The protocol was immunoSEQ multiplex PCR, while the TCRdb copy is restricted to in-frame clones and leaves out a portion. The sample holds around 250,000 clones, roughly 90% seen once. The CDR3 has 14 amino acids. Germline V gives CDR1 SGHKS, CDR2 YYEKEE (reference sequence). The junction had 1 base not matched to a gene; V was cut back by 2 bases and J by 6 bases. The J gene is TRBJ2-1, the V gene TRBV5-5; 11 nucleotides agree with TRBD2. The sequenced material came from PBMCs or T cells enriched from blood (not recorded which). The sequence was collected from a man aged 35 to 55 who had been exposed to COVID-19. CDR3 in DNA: TGTGCCAGCAGCTTCACTAGCGGGAGCAATGAGCAGTTCTTC. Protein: CASSFTSGSNEQFF.